Described below is a single TCR beta chain sequence and its context. The ends were cut back, 4 bases at V and 3 bases at J, with 13 bases in the middle. This CDR3 is 14 amino acids long. Looked up from germline, CDR1 is SEHNR and CDR2 is FQNEAQ (reference sequence). These data are taken from a study of blood T cell repertoires in COVID-19. Study summary: PBMCs, B-cell-depleted T cells, or T cells were the source of the cDNA or gDNA that made up the material.

In terms of age and location, participants ranged from about 18 to 100 years and lived in about two dozen US areas. Participants were placed into cohorts based on the clinical history they reported. Only in-frame clones appear in the TCRdb table, and some are missing; sequencing was by immunoSEQ multiplex PCR. The table includes 230,000 or so clones, about 91% detected once. The TCR sequence derives from a woman aged 40 to 50 with acute COVID-19. V usage is TRBV7-9 and J usage is TRBJ2-7; a weak D match, TRBD1 (6 bases). Material for sequencing was PBMCs or T cells enriched from blood (not recorded which). CDR3 region: CASSSQGNRYEQYV. The DNA of the CDR3 is TGTGCCAGCAGCTCACAGGGAAATCGCTACGAGCAGTACGTC.